The 5 T cell receptor beta chains presented below share a single source sample, sequenced in a study of coeliac disease. Sequencing was performed with immunoSEQ multiplex PCR; in TCRdb, only in-frame clones are kept and a portion is missing. This table has around 5,000 clones, less than 70% appearing once. The specimen sequenced was lymphocytes from the gut lamina propria. Receptor source: a woman aged 40 to 50.

V and J are TRBV19 and TRBJ1-2; the match to TRBD1 covers 9 bases. Germline V gene lookup returns CDR1 LNHDA and CDR2 SQIVND (reference sequence). The CDR3 loop spans 13 amino acids. The V gene end was trimmed by 6 bases and the J gene end by 4 bases; junction bases not matched to a gene: 3. The CDR3 DNA sequence: TGTGCCAGTAGACAGGGGGCAGGCTATGGCTACACCTTC. Translating it yields CASRQGAGYGYTF.

This rearrangement joins TRBV7-2 to TRBJ2-1; D is uncertain. The CDR3 contains 12 residues. The germline V and J ends were trimmed by 2 bases and 9 bases, with 8 bases remaining between them. Germline CDR1 reads SGHTA; CDR2 reads FQGNSA. The CDR3 nucleotides read TGTGCCAGCAGCTTAATGGCTGTTGAGCAGTTCTTC. This encodes CASSLMAVEQFF.

This clone was picked up a small number of times. The V call is TRBV7-2, the J call TRBJ1-1; D remains unclear. Trimming left V 5 bases short and J 0 bases short, with 16 bases between. Germline lookup yields CDR1 SGHTA and CDR2 FQGNSA. CDR3 length: 16 residues. The DNA for the CDR3 is TGTGCCAGCAGCCCCCGTCTGGCGGGCATGAACACTGAAGCTTTCTTT. It translates to CASSPRLAGMNTEAFF.

The chain links TRBV5-5 to TRBJ2-7, with unresolved D. Germline values: CDR1 SGHKS, CDR2 YYEKEE (reference sequence). V was clipped by 2 bases and J by 0 bases, with 9 bases between them. The CDR3 runs 14 residues. For the CDR3, the DNA is TGTGCCAGCAGCTTAAGTGGCTCCTCCTACGAGCAGTACTTC. Translating it yields CASSLSGSSYEQYF.

The chain uses TRBV5-1 and TRBJ2-7; TRBD1 aligns across 8 bases. CDR3 length: 18 amino acids. V shed 4 bases and J 0 bases; nucleotides not matched to a gene: 15. The V gene's germline CDR1 is SGHRS and CDR2 YFSETQ. The CDR3 reads CASSPDGQGWGVSYEQYF. The CDR3 DNA is TGCGCCAGCAGCCCCGACGGACAGGGTTGGGGGGTCTCCTACGAGCAGTACTTC.